What follows are 14 T cell receptor beta chains derived from one specimen sequenced in a study of T cell responses to AZD1222 COVID-19 vaccine. Generated by immunoSEQ multiplex PCR, the TCRdb table keeps only in-frame clones and is missing some. The sample shows approximately 150,000 clones, roughly 87% of them seen only once. The material was peripheral blood, obtained on day 0 of AZD1222 vaccination. The receptors come from an adult in good health.

The J gene is TRBJ2-3, the V gene TRBV5-4, with 10 bases fitting TRBD2. Germline V lookup: CDR1 SGHNT, CDR2 YYREEE (reference sequence). J was trimmed by 4 bases and V by 1 base; bases with no gene match: 3. This CDR3 is 15 amino acids long. DNA of the CDR3: TGTGCCAGCAGCTTGTCTAGCGGGAGCTCAGATACGCAGTATTTT. The encoded protein is CASSLSSGSSDTQYF.

The V gene is TRBV6-5, the J gene TRBJ2-7; D is ambiguous. Germline CDR1 MNHEY, CDR2 SVGAGI. The CDR3 length is 12 residues. Trimming cost V 5 bases and J 4 bases, with 9 bases left between them. The CDR3 nucleotides are TGTGCCAGCAGTCTGGAAGGGTACGAGCAGTACTTC. Its translation: CASSLEGYEQYF.

The CDR3 nucleotides read TGCAGTGCTAGGGGGCCCAGTACCCAGTACTTC. This translates into CSARGPSTQYF. The chain is built from TRBV20-1 and TRBJ2-5; possible D gene TRBD1, 5 bases. In germline, CDR1 is DFQATT, CDR2 SNEGSKA (reference sequence). Trimming left V 3 bases short and J 8 bases short, with 10 bases between. This CDR3 spans 11 amino acids.

The J gene is TRBJ2-5, the V gene TRBV11-2; 9 bases match TRBD2. Trimming at V came to 0 bases and at J to 2 bases, leaving 4 bases not matched to a gene. The germline gives CDR1 SGHAT, CDR2 FQNNGV. The CDR3 loop spans 16 amino acids. In DNA, the CDR3 is TGTGCCAGCAGCTTAGAGCGGGGGGGAGGACAAGAGACCCAGTACTTC. It specifies CASSLERGGGQETQYF.

The CDR3 sequence is CATSMGWRWDREGGYTF. The CDR3 DNA reads TGTGCCACCAGTATGGGGTGGAGGTGGGACAGGGAGGGCGGCTACACCTTC. The rearrangement uses TRBV15 and TRBJ1-2, with TRBD1 identical over 9 bases. Germline-derived CDR1 and CDR2 are LNHNV and YYDKDF (reference sequence). This CDR3 is built from 17 residues. V lost 6 bases, J lost 8 bases, and 19 bases stayed unmatched.

The rearrangement uses TRBV19 and TRBJ1-2; TRBD1 matches 8 bases. Germline CDR1 is LNHDA and CDR2 is SQIVND (reference sequence). Losses at the gene ends were 5 bases for V and 4 bases for J; bases not matched to a gene: 6. The CDR3 has 14 residues. The CDR3 spells CASSAGDRIYGYTF. For the CDR3, the DNA is TGTGCCAGTAGTGCCGGGGACAGGATCTATGGCTACACCTTC.

V and J are TRBV21-1 and TRBJ2-4; the table's TRBD2 call for D was not verified on the DNA. TRBV21-1 is a pseudogene. There are 16 residues in the CDR3. In DNA, the CDR3 is TGTGCCAGCATTGCCCGCTCCAGCGTAGCTCGCAGCATTCAGTACTTC. It is translated as CASIARSSVARSIQYF.

The gene calls are TRBV12-3 or TRBV12-4 and TRBJ1-1, with a weak D call TRBD1 (5 bases). Deletions cut 2 bases from V and 10 bases from J, with 11 bases between. The CDR3 is 12 residues long. DNA for the CDR3: TGTGCCAGCAGTTTACAGCCCGGGGGAGCTTTCTTT. Its protein is CASSLQPGGAFF.

The chain couples TRBV20-1 to TRBJ1-2; a weak D match, TRBD1 (6 bases). The CDR3 length is 13 residues. V dropped 3 bases and J dropped 5 bases, with 13 bases sitting between them. Germline V lookup: CDR1 DFQATT, CDR2 SNEGSKA (reference sequence). The CDR3 DNA reads as TGCAGTGCTAGTCAGGGGCTTGGGTATGGCTACACCTTC. As protein: CSASQGLGYGYTF.

This chain links TRBV5-6 with TRBJ1-1; D may be TRBD1 (6 bases). V lost 2 bases and J lost 1, with 18 bases in between. Germline values: CDR1 SGHDT, CDR2 YYEEEE. This CDR3 comprises 17 residues. The DNA of the CDR3 is TGTGCCAGCAGCTTCTGGGGGCTCGGGTCCCGGAACACTGAAGCTTTCTTT. Amino acids: CASSFWGLGSRNTEAFF.

The rearrangement joins TRBV11-2 to TRBJ2-3; possibly TRBD1 for D (7 bases). CDR1 is SGHAT, CDR2 FQNNGV, per germline. This CDR3 is built from 15 residues. Trimming left V 1 base short and J 3 bases short, with 11 bases between. CDR3: CASSLGSGGTDTQYF. The CDR3 nucleotides are TGTGCCAGCAGCTTAGGATCAGGGGGGACAGATACGCAGTATTTT.

The gene calls are TRBV5-1 and TRBJ2-1; 12 bases are a match to TRBD2. V shed 0 bases and J 6 bases; nucleotides not matched to a gene: 4. Germline loops: CDR1 SGHRS, CDR2 YFSETQ. CDR3 length: 16 residues. CDR3 nucleotide sequence: TGCGCCAGCAGCTTGGTACTAGCGGGAGGAAGCAATGAGCAGTTCTTC. Translation gives CASSLVLAGGSNEQFF.

A single count supports this clone. The V gene is TRBV24-1, the J gene TRBJ2-1, with TRBD2 matching 14 bases. V lost 4 bases, J lost 1 base, and 11 bases stayed unmatched. The germline gives CDR1 KGHDR, CDR2 SFDVKD. CDR3 length: 20 amino acids. The CDR3 is CATSDPGPGTSGRSYNEQFF. CDR3 DNA sequence: TGTGCCACCAGTGACCCAGGACCCGGGACTAGCGGGAGATCCTACAATGAGCAGTTCTTC.

The CDR3 reads CASSPTTITGGYEQYF. Here the CDR3 DNA reads TGTGCCAGCAGCCCAACGACCATTACAGGGGGCTACGAGCAGTACTTC. The J gene is TRBJ2-7, the V gene TRBV14; 8 nucleotides match TRBD1. CDR3 length: 16 residues. J gave up 3 bases and V 4 bases, and 11 bases lay outside the gene matches. Germline V gene sequence: CDR1 SGHDN, CDR2 FVKESK.